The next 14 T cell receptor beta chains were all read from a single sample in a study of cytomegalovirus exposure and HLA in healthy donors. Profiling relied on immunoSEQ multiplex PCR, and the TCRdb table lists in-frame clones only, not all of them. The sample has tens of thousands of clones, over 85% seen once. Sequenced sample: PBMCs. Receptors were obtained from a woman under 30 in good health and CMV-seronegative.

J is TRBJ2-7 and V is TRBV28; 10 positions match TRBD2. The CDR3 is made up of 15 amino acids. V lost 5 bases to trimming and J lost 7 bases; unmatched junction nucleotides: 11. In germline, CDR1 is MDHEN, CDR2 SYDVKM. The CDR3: CASSLPAGGPREQYF. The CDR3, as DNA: TGTGCCAGCAGTCTCCCAGCGGGAGGGCCACGGGAGCAGTACTTC.

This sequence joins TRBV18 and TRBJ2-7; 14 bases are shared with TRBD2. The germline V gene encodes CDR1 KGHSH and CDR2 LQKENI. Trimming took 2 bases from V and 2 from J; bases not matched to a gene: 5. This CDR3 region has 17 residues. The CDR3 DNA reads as TGTGCCAGCTCACCAGGGACTAGCGGGAGAACCACCTACGAGCAGTACTTC. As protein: CASSPGTSGRTTYEQYF.

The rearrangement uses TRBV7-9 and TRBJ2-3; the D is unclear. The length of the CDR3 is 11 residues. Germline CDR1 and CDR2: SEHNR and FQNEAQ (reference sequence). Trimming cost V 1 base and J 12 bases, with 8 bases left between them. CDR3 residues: CASSLGLPQYF. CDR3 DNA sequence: TGTGCCAGCAGCTTAGGACTCCCCCAGTATTTT.

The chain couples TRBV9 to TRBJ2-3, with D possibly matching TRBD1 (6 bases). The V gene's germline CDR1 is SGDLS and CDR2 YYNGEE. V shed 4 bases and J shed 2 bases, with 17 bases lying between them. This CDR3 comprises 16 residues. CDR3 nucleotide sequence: TGTGCCAGCAGCCCTACACCACAGGGCTACACAGATACGCAGTATTTT. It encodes CASSPTPQGYTDTQYF.

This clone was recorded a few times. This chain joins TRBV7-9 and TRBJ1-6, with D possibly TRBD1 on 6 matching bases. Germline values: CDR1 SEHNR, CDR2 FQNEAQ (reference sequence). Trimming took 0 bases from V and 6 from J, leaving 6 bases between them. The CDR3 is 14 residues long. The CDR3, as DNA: TGTGCCAGCAGCTTAGCACAGGGTAATTCACCCCTCCACTTT. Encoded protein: CASSLAQGNSPLHF. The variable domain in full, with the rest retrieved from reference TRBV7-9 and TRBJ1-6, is DTGVSQNPRHKITKRGQNVTFRCDPISEHNRLYWYRQTLGQGPEFLTYFQNEAQLEKSRLLSDRFSAERPKGSFSTLEIQRTEQGDSAMYLCASSLAQGNSPLHFGNGTRLTVT.

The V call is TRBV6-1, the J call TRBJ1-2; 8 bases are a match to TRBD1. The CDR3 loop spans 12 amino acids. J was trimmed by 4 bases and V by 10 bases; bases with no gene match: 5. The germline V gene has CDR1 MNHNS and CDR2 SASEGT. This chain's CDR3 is CATEGQGYGYTF. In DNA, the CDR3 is TGTGCCACGGAAGGACAGGGCTATGGCTACACCTTC.

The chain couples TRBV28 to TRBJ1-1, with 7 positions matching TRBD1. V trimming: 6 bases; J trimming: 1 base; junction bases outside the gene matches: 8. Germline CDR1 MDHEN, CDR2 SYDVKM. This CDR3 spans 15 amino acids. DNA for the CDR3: TGTGCCAGCAGGTCATACGGGACAGCGAACACTGAAGCTTTCTTT. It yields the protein CASRSYGTANTEAFF.

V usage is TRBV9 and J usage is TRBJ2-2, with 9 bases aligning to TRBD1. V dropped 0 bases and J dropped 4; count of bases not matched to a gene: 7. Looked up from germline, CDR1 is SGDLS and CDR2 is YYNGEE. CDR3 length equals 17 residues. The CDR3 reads CASSVAPTGGSTGELFF. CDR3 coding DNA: TGTGCCAGCAGCGTAGCCCCGACAGGGGGGAGCACCGGGGAGCTGTTTTTT.

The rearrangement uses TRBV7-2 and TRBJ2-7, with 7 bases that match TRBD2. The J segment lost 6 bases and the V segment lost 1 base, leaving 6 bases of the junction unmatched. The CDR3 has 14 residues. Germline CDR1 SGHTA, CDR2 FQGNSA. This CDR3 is CASSLGGPGGEQYF. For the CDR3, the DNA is TGTGCCAGCAGCTTAGGGGGTCCGGGGGGCGAGCAGTACTTC.

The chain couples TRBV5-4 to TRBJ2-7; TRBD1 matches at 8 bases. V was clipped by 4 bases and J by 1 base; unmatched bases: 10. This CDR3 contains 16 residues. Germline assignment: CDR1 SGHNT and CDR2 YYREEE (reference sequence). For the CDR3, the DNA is TGTGCCAGCAGCCTGTTGGGGCAGGGGGCTTCCTACGAGCAGTACTTC. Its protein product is CASSLLGQGASYEQYF.

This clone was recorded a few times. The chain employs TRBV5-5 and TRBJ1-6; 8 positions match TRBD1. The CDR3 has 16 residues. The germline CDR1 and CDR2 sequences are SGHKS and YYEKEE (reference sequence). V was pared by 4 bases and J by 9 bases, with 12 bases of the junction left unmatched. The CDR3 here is CASSGMGQDPGSPLHF. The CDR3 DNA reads TGTGCCAGCAGCGGGATGGGACAGGATCCTGGTTCACCCCTCCACTTT.

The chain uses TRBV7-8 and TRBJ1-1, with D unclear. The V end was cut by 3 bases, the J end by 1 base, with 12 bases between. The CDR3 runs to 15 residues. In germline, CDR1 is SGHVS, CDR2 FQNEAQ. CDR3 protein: CASSFREVTNTEAFF. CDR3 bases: TGTGCCAGCAGCTTTAGGGAGGTAACGAACACTGAAGCTTTCTTT.

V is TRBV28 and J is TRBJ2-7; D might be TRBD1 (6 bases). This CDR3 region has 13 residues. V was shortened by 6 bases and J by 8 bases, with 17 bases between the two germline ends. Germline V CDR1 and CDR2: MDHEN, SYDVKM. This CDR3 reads CASSGPQGTKQYF. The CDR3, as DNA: TGTGCCAGCAGCGGGCCACAGGGAACGAAGCAGTACTTC.

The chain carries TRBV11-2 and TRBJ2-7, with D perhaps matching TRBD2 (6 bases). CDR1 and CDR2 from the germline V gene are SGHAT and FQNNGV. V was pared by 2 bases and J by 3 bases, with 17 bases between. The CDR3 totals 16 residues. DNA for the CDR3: TGTGCCAGCAGCTTATCGGGAGCCTATTACCTCTACGAGCAGTACTTC. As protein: CASSLSGAYYLYEQYF.